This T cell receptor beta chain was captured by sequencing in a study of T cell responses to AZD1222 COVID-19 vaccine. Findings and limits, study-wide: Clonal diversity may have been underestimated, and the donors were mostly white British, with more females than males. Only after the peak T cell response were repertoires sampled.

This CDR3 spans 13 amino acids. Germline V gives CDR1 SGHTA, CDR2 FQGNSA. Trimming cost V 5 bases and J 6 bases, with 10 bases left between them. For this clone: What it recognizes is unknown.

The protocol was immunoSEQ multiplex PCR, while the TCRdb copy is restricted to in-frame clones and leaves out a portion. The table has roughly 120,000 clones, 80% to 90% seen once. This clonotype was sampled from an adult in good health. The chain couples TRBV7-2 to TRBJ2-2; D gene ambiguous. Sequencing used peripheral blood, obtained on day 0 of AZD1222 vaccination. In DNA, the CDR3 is TGTGCCAGCAGCCTTAATTGGGCCGGGGAGCTGTTTTTT. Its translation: CASSLNWAGELFF. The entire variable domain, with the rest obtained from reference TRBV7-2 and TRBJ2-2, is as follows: GAGVSQSPSNKVTEKGKDVELRCDPISGHTALYWYRQSLGQGLEFLIYFQGNSAPDKSGLPSDRFSAERTGGSVSTLTIQRTQQEDSAVYLCASSLNWAGELFFGEGSRLTVL.